This T cell receptor (beta chain) was documented in a study of T cell responses to AZD1222 COVID-19 vaccine. As concerns this clone: Its antigen remains unknown.

General study points: The donors showed a predominance of white British ancestry and of females, with possible underestimation of clonal diversity. Among spike-specific TCRs, nearly half reportedly target unmutated variant regions.

Repertoires were generated with immunoSEQ multiplex PCR, while TCRdb's copy carries only in-frame clones and drops some. The profile shows over 65,000 clones, roughly nine tenths of them singletons. The germline CDR1 and CDR2 sequences are LNHNV and YYDKDF (reference sequence). The CDR3 has 14 residues. The V end lost 1 base, the J end lost 2 bases, and 8 bases lay between the germline ends. This sequence originates from an adult who received the AZD1222 COVID-19 vaccine. The V gene is TRBV15, the J gene TRBJ1-2; tentative D call: TRBD1 (5 bases). The sequencing used peripheral blood, collected 28 days after the second AZD1222 dose. In nucleotides, the CDR3 is TGTGCCACCAGCAGAGGGACATCAAACTATGGCTACACCTTC. This encodes CATSRGTSNYGYTF.